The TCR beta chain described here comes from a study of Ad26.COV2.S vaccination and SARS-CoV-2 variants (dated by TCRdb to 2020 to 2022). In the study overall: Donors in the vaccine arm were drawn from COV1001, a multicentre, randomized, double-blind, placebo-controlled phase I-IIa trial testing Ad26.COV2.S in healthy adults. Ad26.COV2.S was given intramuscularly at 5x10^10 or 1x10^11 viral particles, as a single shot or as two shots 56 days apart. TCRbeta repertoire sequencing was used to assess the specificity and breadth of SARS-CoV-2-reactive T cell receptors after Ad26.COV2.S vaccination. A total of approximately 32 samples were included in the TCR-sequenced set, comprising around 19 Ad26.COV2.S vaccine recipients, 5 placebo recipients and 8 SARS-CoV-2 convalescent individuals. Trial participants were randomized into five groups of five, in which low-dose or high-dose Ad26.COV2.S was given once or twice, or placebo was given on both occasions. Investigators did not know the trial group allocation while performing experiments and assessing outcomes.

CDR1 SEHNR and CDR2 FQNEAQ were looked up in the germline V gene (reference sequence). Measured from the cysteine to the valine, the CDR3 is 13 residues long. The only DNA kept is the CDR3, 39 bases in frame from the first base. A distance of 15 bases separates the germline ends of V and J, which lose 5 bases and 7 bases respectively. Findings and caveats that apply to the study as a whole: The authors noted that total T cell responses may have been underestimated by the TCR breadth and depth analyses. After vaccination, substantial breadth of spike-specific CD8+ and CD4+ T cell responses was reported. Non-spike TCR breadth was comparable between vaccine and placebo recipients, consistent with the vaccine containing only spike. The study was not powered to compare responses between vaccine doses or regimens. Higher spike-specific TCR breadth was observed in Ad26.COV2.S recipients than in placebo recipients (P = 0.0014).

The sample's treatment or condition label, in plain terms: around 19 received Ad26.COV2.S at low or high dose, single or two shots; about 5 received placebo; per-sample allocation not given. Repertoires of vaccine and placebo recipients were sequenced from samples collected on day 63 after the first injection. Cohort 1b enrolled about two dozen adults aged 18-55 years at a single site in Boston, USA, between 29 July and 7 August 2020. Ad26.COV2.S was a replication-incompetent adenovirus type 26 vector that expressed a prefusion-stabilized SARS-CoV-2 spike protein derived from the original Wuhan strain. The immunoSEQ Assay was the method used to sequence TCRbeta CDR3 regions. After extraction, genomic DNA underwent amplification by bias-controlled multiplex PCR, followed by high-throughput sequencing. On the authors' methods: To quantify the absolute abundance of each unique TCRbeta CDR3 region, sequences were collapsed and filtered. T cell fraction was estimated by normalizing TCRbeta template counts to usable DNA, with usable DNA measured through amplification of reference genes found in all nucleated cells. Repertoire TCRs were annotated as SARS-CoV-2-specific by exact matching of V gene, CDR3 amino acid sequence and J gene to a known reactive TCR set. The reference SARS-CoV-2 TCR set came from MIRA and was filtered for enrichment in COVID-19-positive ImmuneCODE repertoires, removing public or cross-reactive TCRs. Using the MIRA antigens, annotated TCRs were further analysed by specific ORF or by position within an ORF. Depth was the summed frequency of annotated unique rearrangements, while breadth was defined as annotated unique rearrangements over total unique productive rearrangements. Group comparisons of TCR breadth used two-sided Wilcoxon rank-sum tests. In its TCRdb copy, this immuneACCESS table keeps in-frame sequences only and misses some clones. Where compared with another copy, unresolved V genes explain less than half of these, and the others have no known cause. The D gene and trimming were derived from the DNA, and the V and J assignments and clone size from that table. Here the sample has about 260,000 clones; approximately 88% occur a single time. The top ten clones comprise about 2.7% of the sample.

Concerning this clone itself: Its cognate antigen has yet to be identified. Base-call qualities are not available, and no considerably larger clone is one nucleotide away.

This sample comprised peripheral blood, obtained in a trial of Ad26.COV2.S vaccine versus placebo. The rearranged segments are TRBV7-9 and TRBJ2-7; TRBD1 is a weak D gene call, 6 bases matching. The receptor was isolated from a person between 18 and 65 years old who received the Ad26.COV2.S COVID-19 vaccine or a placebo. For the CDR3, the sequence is CASSLRGGLEQYV. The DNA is TGTGCCAGCAGCCTCCGAGGGGGTTTGGAGCAGTACGTC.